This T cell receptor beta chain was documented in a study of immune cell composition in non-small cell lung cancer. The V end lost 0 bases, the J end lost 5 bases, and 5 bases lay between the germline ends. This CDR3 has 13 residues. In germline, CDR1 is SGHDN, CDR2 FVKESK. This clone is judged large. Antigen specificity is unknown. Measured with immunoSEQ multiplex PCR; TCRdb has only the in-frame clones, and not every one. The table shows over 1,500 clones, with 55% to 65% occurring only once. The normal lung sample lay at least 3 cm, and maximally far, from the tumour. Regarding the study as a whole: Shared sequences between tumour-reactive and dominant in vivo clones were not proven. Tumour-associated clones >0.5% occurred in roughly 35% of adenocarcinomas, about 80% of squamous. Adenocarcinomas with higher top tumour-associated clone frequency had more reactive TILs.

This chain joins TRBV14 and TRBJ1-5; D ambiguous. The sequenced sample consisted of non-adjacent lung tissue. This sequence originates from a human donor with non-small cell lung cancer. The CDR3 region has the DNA TGTGCCAGCAGCCAAGATCAGTATCAGCCCCAGCATTTT. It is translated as CASSQDQYQPQHF.